This T cell receptor (beta chain) was obtained from a study of blood T cell repertoires in COVID-19. Study information: PBMCs, B-cell-depleted T cells, or T cells were the source of the cDNA or gDNA that made up the material.

Per the original methods: The authors estimated nucleated cell counts from reference gene primer amplification. The data were produced by immunoSEQ multiplex PCR, yet TCRdb's version contains in-frame clones alone and is incomplete. V and J calls and clone size are given by that table; D and trimming were obtained from the DNA. The sample gives around 200,000 clones, around 89% of which show up once; roughly 0.77% is in the top ten. The length of the CDR3 is 15 residues. With V trimmed by 3 bases and J by 8 bases, 8 bases remained unmatched. From germline, CDR1 is MGHRA and CDR2 YSYEKL. The receptor was isolated from a woman younger than 30 who had recovered from COVID-19. Sequenced material: PBMCs or T cells enriched from blood (not recorded which). The genes are TRBV4-1 and TRBJ1-2; 11 bases map to TRBD1. CDR3 DNA: TGCGCCAGCAGCCATCCGGGACAGGGGGTTGGAGGCTACACCTTC. Its protein is CASSHPGQGVGGYTF.